This TCR beta chain was obtained from a study of blood T cell repertoires in COVID-19. Study background: Nucleic acid was either cDNA or gDNA, and it came from T cells, B-cell-depleted T cells, or PBMCs.

Original analysis: Amplification from reference gene primers served as the basis for estimated nucleated cell counts. Only in-frame clones appear in the TCRdb table, and some are missing; sequencing was by immunoSEQ multiplex PCR. That table is the source of V, J and clone size, and D and trimming were worked out from the DNA. The table has around 370,000 clones, almost 90% seen once. Germline-derived CDR1 and CDR2 are WSHSY and SAAADI. The CDR3 has 12 residues. V dropped 6 bases and J dropped 10; count of bases not matched to a gene: 8. The receptor comes from a woman aged 65 to 85 with COVID-19, enrolled during active disease. The chain combines TRBV10-2 with TRBJ1-1; 7 bases are shared with TRBD1. Sequenced input: peripheral blood. CDR3 bases: TGCGCCAGCAGCCCGACAGGGTCGGGAGCTTTCTTT. It is translated as CASSPTGSGAFF.